This is a list of T cell receptor beta chains from one sample in a study of OX40 agonist ivuxolimab in advanced cancers. Assay: immunoSEQ multiplex PCR; the TCRdb copy retains only in-frame clones and omits some. The data hold tens of thousands of clones, with about 88% observed a single time. Sample: CD4+ or CD8+ T cells sorted from blood, taken in a trial of the OX40 agonist ivuxolimab. The origin of the receptors is an adult with an advanced solid tumor such as melanoma, head and neck, liver or kidney cancer. CDR3s leave out the opening cysteine and the closing phenylalanine or tryptophan. The order of the fields is V gene, J gene, CDR3 protein.

TRBV27	TRBJ2-3	ASSFEGRMDTQY
TRBV29-1	TRBJ2-7	SVLTATYEQY
TRBV9	TRBJ2-1	ASSGPGTDNEQF
TRBV27	TRBJ1-5	ASSFLGPGENQPQH
TRBV7-8	TRBJ1-3	ASSLGGSAGNTIY
TRBV28	TRBJ2-5	ASSQGTDTETQY
TRBV10-2	TRBJ2-1	ASSEVGELFNEQF
TRBV15	TRBJ2-1	ATSTFDGTSGPSSYNEQF
TRBV16	TRBJ2-1	ASSQSTSGGPYNEQF
TRBV14	TRBJ2-1	ASSLGLVGTEQF
TRBV28	TRBJ2-7	ASSLWMGLASPGSYEQY
TRBV5-1	TRBJ2-1	ASSLFGENLWDEQF
TRBV5-4	TRBJ2-7	ASSPREAYEQY
TRBV15	TRBJ1-1	ATSGGDRAFIEAF
TRBV4-1	TRBJ2-7	ASSQDGVRGPGEQY
TRBV2	TRBJ1-1	ASSDHGMNTEAF
TRBV25-1	TRBJ1-5	ASSEPRRGSSNQPQH
TRBV28	TRBJ2-7	ASSGPSDQPYEQY
TRBV11-2	TRBJ1-2	ASSFASGYGYT
TRBV6-5	TRBJ2-7	ASSRLAYNYEQY
TRBV6-4	TRBJ1-2	ASSPTSYGYT
TRBV21-1	TRBJ2-4	ASIPGQAAKNIQY
TRBV7-2	TRBJ2-5	ASSITGVEETQY
TRBV10-3	TRBJ1-2	AISDKVGGLLDYGYT
TRBV4-1	TRBJ2-7	ASSRGTSDEQY
TRBV27	TRBJ2-6	ASSLFSGANVLT
TRBV28	TRBJ1-5	ASSLRVGQPQH
TRBV27	TRBJ1-6	ASSWDSNSPLH
TRBV4-1	TRBJ2-3	ASSQVGAITDTQY
TRBV7-6	TRBJ2-1	ASSDPGPTSSYNEQF
TRBV28	TRBJ1-4	ASSLWTGPNEKLF
TRBV28	TRBJ2-7	ASSLVELQPGANGLGSEQY
TRBV2	TRBJ1-2	ASSEYRNT
TRBV28	TRBJ2-1	ASSLLGASGTYNEQF
TRBV2	TRBJ2-7	ASSDIYEQY
TRBV27	TRBJ2-1	ASRSITGGPFNEQF
TRBV29-1	TRBJ1-2	SVGQAIGYGYT
TRBV7-2	TRBJ2-1	ASSLSGSGNEQF
TRBV5-4	TRBJ2-7	ASSLWTGSEQY
TRBV2	TRBJ2-5	ATSQTSPWETQY
TRBV6-6	TRBJ2-7	ASEGAGGDEQY
TRBV16	TRBJ1-5	ASSHLGQGNQPQH
TRBV7-9	TRBJ1-5	ASSFAAGQPQH
TRBV19	TRBJ2-2	ASSMGNTGELF
TRBV4-1	TRBJ1-1	ASSQGKGLNTEAF
TRBV6-6	TRBJ2-2	ASSHRGPTGELF
TRBV14	TRBJ2-1	ASSQWTSGIENEQF
TRBV7-9	TRBJ2-2	ASSPFTGELF
TRBV7-2	TRBJ1-2	AGSLGQNYGYT
TRBV9	TRBJ1-1	ASSVVYPGPNTEAF
TRBV27	TRBJ2-3	ASSLSGVGDTQY
TRBV19	TRBJ1-1	ASSISGGVGTEAF